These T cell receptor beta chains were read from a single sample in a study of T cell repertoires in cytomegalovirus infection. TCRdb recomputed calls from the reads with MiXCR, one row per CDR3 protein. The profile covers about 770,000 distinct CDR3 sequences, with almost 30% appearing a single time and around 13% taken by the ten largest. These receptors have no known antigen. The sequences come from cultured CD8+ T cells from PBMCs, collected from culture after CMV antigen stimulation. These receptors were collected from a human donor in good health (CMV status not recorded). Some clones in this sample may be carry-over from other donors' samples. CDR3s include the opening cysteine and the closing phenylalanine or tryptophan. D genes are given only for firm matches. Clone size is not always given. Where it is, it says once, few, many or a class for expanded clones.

cdr3_aa: CASSLGRVVEFYNEQFF; cdr3_nt: TGTGCCAGCAGTTTAGGCAGGGTGGTCGAATTTTACAATGAGCAGTTCTTC; v_call: TRBV12-3/TRBV12-4; j_call: TRBJ2-1; clone_size: few; d_call: -
cdr3_aa: CASRFTGDQGEKLFF; cdr3_nt: TGTGCCAGCAGATTTACAGGAGACCAAGGGGAAAAACTGTTTTTT; v_call: TRBV14; j_call: TRBJ1-4; clone_size: -; d_call: -
cdr3_aa: CASLLYEQYF; cdr3_nt: TGCGCCAGCCTATTGTACGAGCAGTACTTC; v_call: TRBV10-2; j_call: TRBJ2-7; clone_size: -; d_call: -
cdr3_aa: CASRDVGGNTEAFF; cdr3_nt: TGTGCCAGCAGAGACGTGGGGGGAAACACTGAAGCTTTCTTT; v_call: TRBV6-2/TRBV6-3; j_call: TRBJ1-1; clone_size: few; d_call: -
cdr3_aa: CASSYSRARGPPGANVLTF; cdr3_nt: TGTGCCAGCAGTTACTCGAGGGCCAGGGGCCCCCCTGGGGCCAACGTCCTGACTTTC; v_call: TRBV6-5; j_call: TRBJ2-6; clone_size: -; d_call: -
cdr3_aa: CATSRGVSWDYNEQFF; cdr3_nt: TGTGCCACCAGCAGGGGGGTTAGTTGGGATTACAATGAGCAGTTCTTC; v_call: TRBV15; j_call: TRBJ2-1; clone_size: -; d_call: -
cdr3_aa: CASSLGTRAETQYF; cdr3_nt: TGTGCCAGCAGTTTAGGGACTAGAGCAGAGACCCAGTACTTC; v_call: TRBV6-5; j_call: TRBJ2-5; clone_size: -; d_call: TRBD2
cdr3_aa: CASSHPGPRDGYTF; cdr3_nt: TGTGCCAGCAGCCATCCGGGACCGAGGGATGGCTACACCTTC; v_call: TRBV7-9; j_call: TRBJ1-2; clone_size: -; d_call: -
cdr3_aa: CAISEGRGGELFF; cdr3_nt: TGTGCCATCAGTGAGGGGCGGGGCGGGGAGCTGTTTTTT; v_call: TRBV10-3; j_call: TRBJ2-2; clone_size: -; d_call: -
cdr3_aa: CASSSDREFYTGELFF; cdr3_nt: TGTGCCAGCAGCTCGGACAGGGAATTCTACACCGGGGAGCTGTTTTTT; v_call: TRBV5-8; j_call: TRBJ2-2; clone_size: -; d_call: TRBD1
cdr3_aa: CASSQGYYNEQFF; cdr3_nt: TGTGCCAGCAGCCAAGGATACTACAATGAGCAGTTCTTC; v_call: TRBV7-9; j_call: TRBJ2-1; clone_size: many; d_call: -
cdr3_aa: CASSFAEGAGQPQHF; cdr3_nt: TGTGCCAGCAGTTTCGCCGAGGGGGCGGGTCAGCCCCAGCATTTT; v_call: TRBV27; j_call: TRBJ1-5; clone_size: -; d_call: TRBD1
cdr3_aa: CASSYSLRGHEQFF; cdr3_nt: TGTGCCAGCAGTTACTCACTAAGGGGGCATGAGCAGTTCTTC; v_call: TRBV6-2/TRBV6-3; j_call: TRBJ2-1; clone_size: few; d_call: TRBD1
cdr3_aa: CASSLRRGEGFYEQYF; cdr3_nt: TGTGCCAGCAGTTTGCGTCGGGGGGAGGGTTTCTACGAGCAGTACTTC; v_call: TRBV27; j_call: TRBJ2-7; clone_size: once; d_call: TRBD2
cdr3_aa: CSVEGGPGQQITGQYF; cdr3_nt: TGCAGCGTTGAAGGGGGTCCGGGACAGCAGATTACAGGGCAGTACTTC; v_call: TRBV29-1; j_call: TRBJ2-7; clone_size: -; d_call: TRBD1
cdr3_aa: CASSQAGMGNQPQHF; cdr3_nt: TGTGCCAGCAGCCAAGCGGGTATGGGCAATCAGCCCCAGCATTTT; v_call: TRBV12-3/TRBV12-4; j_call: TRBJ1-5; clone_size: many; d_call: -
cdr3_aa: CASSSEGDYYNEQFF; cdr3_nt: TGTGCCAGCAGTTCCGAGGGGGACTACTACAATGAGCAGTTCTTC; v_call: TRBV6-8; j_call: TRBJ2-1; clone_size: -; d_call: -
cdr3_aa: CSARAPGTGEYNEQFF; cdr3_nt: TGCAGTGCTAGAGCCCCCGGGACAGGAGAATACAATGAGCAGTTCTTC; v_call: TRBV20-1; j_call: TRBJ2-1; clone_size: -; d_call: TRBD1
cdr3_aa: CASSPRQGVSEQYF; cdr3_nt: TGTGCCAGCAGCCCTAGGCAGGGGGTAAGCGAGCAGTACTTC; v_call: TRBV7-8; j_call: TRBJ2-7; clone_size: few; d_call: TRBD1
cdr3_aa: CASSLIVLAGRMNTEAFF; cdr3_nt: TGTGCCAGCAGCTTAATAGTCTTGGCAGGGCGAATGAACACTGAAGCTTTCTTT; v_call: TRBV7-3; j_call: TRBJ1-1; clone_size: -; d_call: -
cdr3_aa: CASSYSGAWNTEAFF; cdr3_nt: TGTGCCAGCAGTTACTCGGGGGCTTGGAACACTGAAGCTTTCTTT; v_call: TRBV6-5; j_call: TRBJ1-1; clone_size: once; d_call: -
cdr3_aa: CASTPGQGILNEQFF; cdr3_nt: TGTGCCAGCACGCCCGGACAGGGTATCCTTAATGAGCAGTTCTTC; v_call: TRBV12-3/TRBV12-4; j_call: TRBJ2-1; clone_size: -; d_call: TRBD1
cdr3_aa: CASSTRDRGPQHYGYTF; cdr3_nt: TGTGCCAGCAGCACAAGGGACAGGGGGCCGCAACACTATGGCTACACCTTC; v_call: TRBV7-4; j_call: TRBJ1-2; clone_size: -; d_call: TRBD1
cdr3_aa: CASSQGRDREVAFF; cdr3_nt: TGCGCCAGCAGCCAAGGCCGGGACAGGGAGGTAGCTTTCTTT; v_call: TRBV4-1; j_call: TRBJ1-1; clone_size: few; d_call: TRBD1
cdr3_aa: CASSLQRGLAKNIQYF; cdr3_nt: TGTGCCAGCAGCTTGCAACGGGGGTTAGCCAAAAACATTCAGTACTTC; v_call: TRBV5-5; j_call: TRBJ2-4; clone_size: -; d_call: -
cdr3_aa: CASSFHGTGELFF; cdr3_nt: TGTGCCAGCAGTTTTCATGGCACCGGGGAGCTGTTTTTT; v_call: TRBV27; j_call: TRBJ2-2; clone_size: -; d_call: -
cdr3_aa: CATTRQGNTEAFF; cdr3_nt: TGTGCCACTACGCGACAGGGGAACACTGAAGCTTTCTTT; v_call: TRBV7-9; j_call: TRBJ1-1; clone_size: -; d_call: TRBD1
cdr3_aa: CASSVSDGRAKNIQYF; cdr3_nt: TGTGCCAGCAGTGTTTCGGACGGACGGGCCAAAAACATTCAGTACTTC; v_call: TRBV2; j_call: TRBJ2-4; clone_size: many; d_call: -
cdr3_aa: CASSQDRTSRQFF; cdr3_nt: TGCGCCAGCAGCCAAGATAGGACTAGCCGGCAGTTCTTC; v_call: TRBV4-3; j_call: TRBJ2-1; clone_size: -; d_call: TRBD2
cdr3_aa: CASSRDSLWNTEAFF; cdr3_nt: TGTGCCAGCAGCCGAGACAGTTTATGGAACACTGAAGCTTTCTTT; v_call: TRBV6-6; j_call: TRBJ1-1; clone_size: many; d_call: -
cdr3_aa: CASSLGRAGTEAFF; cdr3_nt: TGTGCCAGCAGCTTGGGCAGGGCAGGGACTGAAGCTTTCTTT; v_call: TRBV7-9; j_call: TRBJ1-1; clone_size: many; d_call: -
cdr3_aa: CASSPPGAQETQYF; cdr3_nt: TGTGCCAGCAGCCCCCCCGGGGCGCAGGAGACCCAGTACTTC; v_call: TRBV7-2; j_call: TRBJ2-5; clone_size: many; d_call: -
cdr3_aa: CASSPLQPYTNTGELFF; cdr3_nt: TGTGCCAGCAGCCCCCTCCAACCCTATACGAACACCGGGGAGCTGTTTTTT; v_call: TRBV28; j_call: TRBJ2-2; clone_size: -; d_call: -
cdr3_aa: CASSLSLGYQPQHF; cdr3_nt: TGTGCCAGCAGTCTGTCGCTAGGGTATCAGCCCCAGCATTTT; v_call: TRBV27; j_call: TRBJ1-5; clone_size: -; d_call: -
cdr3_aa: CASSLLGIRPSTDTQYF; cdr3_nt: TGTGCCAGCAGCCTGCTAGGAATTCGACCTAGCACAGATACGCAGTATTTT; v_call: TRBV7-9; j_call: TRBJ2-3; clone_size: many; d_call: -
cdr3_aa: CASSLERGQLYGYTF; cdr3_nt: TGTGCCAGCAGTTTAGAGAGAGGACAGCTCTATGGCTACACCTTC; v_call: TRBV27; j_call: TRBJ1-2; clone_size: -; d_call: -
cdr3_aa: CASSYPGRTEAFF; cdr3_nt: TGTGCCAGCAGTTATCCAGGGCGAACTGAAGCTTTCTTT; v_call: TRBV27; j_call: TRBJ1-1; clone_size: -; d_call: -
cdr3_aa: CASSSVLRDRGSYNEQFF; cdr3_nt: TGTGCCAGCAGTTCCGTCCTCCGGGACCGGGGATCCTACAATGAGCAGTTCTTC; v_call: TRBV12-3/TRBV12-4; j_call: TRBJ2-1; clone_size: -; d_call: -
cdr3_aa: CATSSTREEDTEAFF; cdr3_nt: TGTGCCACCAGCAGCACAAGGGAAGAAGACACTGAAGCTTTCTTT; v_call: TRBV15; j_call: TRBJ1-1; clone_size: -; d_call: -
cdr3_aa: CASSVDDRGVYGYTF; cdr3_nt: TGTGCCAGCAGCGTTGATGACAGGGGGGTCTATGGCTACACCTTC; v_call: TRBV5-4; j_call: TRBJ1-2; clone_size: -; d_call: TRBD1
cdr3_aa: CASSYPLGAGGQETQYF; cdr3_nt: TGTGCCAGCAGTTACCCCCTAGGGGCGGGGGGGCAAGAGACCCAGTACTTC; v_call: TRBV6-6; j_call: TRBJ2-5; clone_size: -; d_call: TRBD2
cdr3_aa: CASGLTIAGGTDTQYF; cdr3_nt: TGTGCTAGTGGTTTGACTATAGCGGGGGGGACAGATACGCAGTATTTT; v_call: TRBV12-5; j_call: TRBJ2-3; clone_size: few; d_call: TRBD2
cdr3_aa: CATTTDYGYTF; cdr3_nt: TGTGCCACCACGACAGACTATGGCTACACCTTC; v_call: TRBV10-3; j_call: TRBJ1-2; clone_size: once; d_call: -
cdr3_aa: CASSIVREPYNEQFF; cdr3_nt: TGTGCCAGTAGTATAGTGAGGGAACCCTACAATGAGCAGTTCTTC; v_call: TRBV19; j_call: TRBJ2-1; clone_size: -; d_call: -
cdr3_aa: CASSLRLGRDNEQFF; cdr3_nt: TGTGCCAGCAGCTTACGGCTTGGCAGGGACAATGAGCAGTTCTTC; v_call: TRBV7-8; j_call: TRBJ2-1; clone_size: many; d_call: -
cdr3_aa: CASSQDGGTALTHGYTF; cdr3_nt: TGCGCCAGCAGCCAAGATGGAGGAACAGCCCTGACTCATGGCTACACCTTC; v_call: TRBV4-3; j_call: TRBJ1-2; clone_size: few; d_call: -
cdr3_aa: CASSQKDSSNYGYTF; cdr3_nt: TGCGCCAGCAGCCAAAAAGACTCCTCTAACTATGGCTACACCTTC; v_call: TRBV4-1; j_call: TRBJ1-2; clone_size: many; d_call: -
cdr3_aa: CASSEAWGPGTEAFF; cdr3_nt: TGTGCCAGCAGTGAAGCTTGGGGACCGGGCACTGAAGCTTTCTTT; v_call: TRBV2; j_call: TRBJ1-1; clone_size: once; d_call: -
cdr3_aa: CASNDRDRGLEQYF; cdr3_nt: TGTGCCAGCAACGACCGGGACAGGGGACTAGAGCAGTACTTC; v_call: TRBV7-6; j_call: TRBJ2-7; clone_size: -; d_call: TRBD1
cdr3_aa: CASNPGERNTEAFF; cdr3_nt: TGTGCCAGCAACCCGGGGGAGAGGAACACTGAAGCTTTCTTT; v_call: TRBV7-6; j_call: TRBJ1-1; clone_size: many; d_call: -
cdr3_aa: CASSLVERTSYEQYF; cdr3_nt: TGCGCCAGCAGCCTAGTGGAACGTACCTCCTACGAGCAGTACTTC; v_call: TRBV4-1; j_call: TRBJ2-7; clone_size: few; d_call: -
cdr3_aa: CASSRDRRGEKLFF; cdr3_nt: TGTGCCAGCAGTCGGGACCGCCGGGGAGAAAAACTGTTTTTT; v_call: TRBV28; j_call: TRBJ1-4; clone_size: -; d_call: -